The TCR beta chain described here comes from a study of T-cell memory formation after mild COVID-19. This clonotype was seen only a few times. The antigen is not known. General study findings and limits: Among clones peaking at day 37 in the second wave, SARS-CoV-2 specificity remained unconfirmed. Clones that contracted from day 15 to 85 were balanced CD4/CD8, while later expanders leaned CD4+. There were some responding clones in pre-infection memory, which suggested that cross-reactive memory had joined.

The CDR3 totals 14 residues. The V gene's germline CDR1 is MNHEY and CDR2 SVGEGT. The ends lost 10 bases at V and 2 bases at J; junction bases unmatched: 6. Employing constant-segment primers, 5'RACE generated TCR alpha and TCR beta cDNA libraries bearing sample barcodes and UMIs. TCRdb re-analysed the 5' RACE reads in MiXCR, keeping a single row per CDR3 protein. The sample carries 400,000 or so distinct CDR3 sequences, 20% recorded once. This sequence was found in an adult woman who had mild COVID-19 (a few samples of this study predate the infection). Cell type and time point are not known. This chain joins TRBV6-2 or TRBV6-3 and TRBJ1-3; 9 nucleotides line up with TRBD1. Sequenced material: PBMCs or a T cell subset sorted from them (not recorded which). CDR3 DNA sequence: TGTGCCACGCTGGACAGGGGCGCTGGAAACACCATATATTTT. Its translation is CATLDRGAGNTIYF.